This is a list of T cell receptor beta chains from one sample in a study of T-cell reconstitution after alpha-beta-depleted transplantation in children. In TCRdb, the PCR reads were re-called with MiXCR into one record per CDR3 protein. The data hold some 110,000 distinct CDR3 sequences, with about a tenth observed a single time. The source was PBMCs, collected before TCRalphabeta/CD19-depleted stem cell transplant. The receptors were sampled from a boy aged 2 to 10 with acute lymphoblastic leukemia, due to receive a stem cell transplant. CDR3s include the opening cysteine and the closing phenylalanine or tryptophan. Each record gives: V gene, D gene, J gene, clone size, CDR3 DNA, CDR3 protein. The D gene is left open where the match is weak. Clone size is given for some rows only: seen once, a few or many times, or a class if the clone is expanded.

TRBV5-6	-	TRBJ1-5	-	TGTGCCAGCAGCTTAAGCCCGGGCGTCAATCAGCCCCAGCATTTT	CASSLSPGVNQPQHF
TRBV5-1	-	TRBJ2-7	-	TGCGCCAGCAGCTTAGGAGGCAGTTCTCTTACCTACGAGCAGTACTTC	CASSLGGSSLTYEQYF
TRBV25-1	-	TRBJ2-5	-	TGTGCCAGCAGTGAATATCCGGGAGAGACCCAGTACTTC	CASSEYPGETQYF
TRBV3-1	-	TRBJ2-7	-	TGTGCCAGCAGCCAGCCAGGGTTAAGCTCCTACGAGCAGTACTTC	CASSQPGLSSYEQYF
TRBV19	-	TRBJ1-1	few	TGTGCCAGTAGCCGAGGACAGTTGAACACTGAAGCTTTCTTT	CASSRGQLNTEAFF
TRBV7-2	-	TRBJ2-7	-	TGTGCCACCAGTACGGGGCTAAACTCCTACGAGCAGTACTTC	CATSTGLNSYEQYF
TRBV28	-	TRBJ1-1	-	TGTGCCAGCAGAACGGACAGCGGAGCTTTCTTT	CASRTDSGAFF
TRBV5-5	-	TRBJ2-7	few	TGTGCCATCAGCTTGGCCAGCTCCTACGAGCAGTACTTC	CAISLASSYEQYF
TRBV7-6	-	TRBJ2-7	many	TGTGCCAGCAGCTTAGGGCGGACCTACGAGCAGTACTTC	CASSLGRTYEQYF
TRBV4-1	-	TRBJ2-7	few	TGCGCCAGCAGCCAAGATATCCGGGCGTTGGGTTACGAGCAGTACTTC	CASSQDIRALGYEQYF
TRBV11-1	TRBD2	TRBJ2-1	many	TGTGCCAGCAGCTGGGGGAGCGGGACCCGGCCCCGGGACAATGAGCAGTTCTTC	CASSWGSGTRPRDNEQFF
TRBV6-5	-	TRBJ1-2	-	TGTGCCAGCAGTTACTCGACCCGGCAGGGGCTACTAGGTGGCTACACCTTC	CASSYSTRQGLLGGYTF
TRBV6-1	-	TRBJ2-1	-	TGTGCCAGCAGGGTAGCGGACTCCTACAATGAGCAGTTCTTC	CASRVADSYNEQFF
TRBV20-1	-	TRBJ1-4	few	TGCAGTGCTAGAGATTCTTGGCGTCTGGAAAAACTGTTTTTT	CSARDSWRLEKLFF
TRBV20-1	-	TRBJ2-7	few	TGCAGTGCTAGAGTGGGCAGCCCCTACGAGCAGTACTTC	CSARVGSPYEQYF
TRBV2	TRBD1	TRBJ2-5	-	TGTGCCAGCAGTCAGGGACAGGGAAAAGGGGAGACCCAGTACTTC	CASSQGQGKGETQYF
TRBV12-3/TRBV12-4	-	TRBJ2-7	-	TGTGCCAGCAGCCCTCGACTGGAAATCTACGAGCAGTACTTC	CASSPRLEIYEQYF
TRBV7-9	TRBD1	TRBJ1-2	few	TGTGCCAGCAGCTCGTACTACAGGGGCGCCGGGTATGGCTACACCTTC	CASSSYYRGAGYGYTF
TRBV7-9	-	TRBJ2-2	-	TGTGCCAGAGGAGAGTCGGGAGCTGCCGGGGAGCTGTTTTTT	CARGESGAAGELFF
TRBV6-1	-	TRBJ2-1	-	TGTGCCAGCTGGATCAGGGGCTCCTACTATGAGCAGTTCTTC	CASWIRGSYYEQFF
TRBV11-2	TRBD2	TRBJ2-3	-	TGTGCCAGCAGCTTTGGACTAGTAGCAGATACGCAGTATTTT	CASSFGLVADTQYF
TRBV12-3/TRBV12-4	TRBD1	TRBJ2-7	-	TGTGCCAGCAGTTTTGGGGCACGGACAGGAGGTGACGAGCAGTACTTC	CASSFGARTGGDEQYF
TRBV5-1	-	TRBJ1-2	many	TGCGCCAGCAGCTCCAATAGGGACCGTGGCTACACCTTC	CASSSNRDRGYTF
TRBV2	TRBD1	TRBJ2-7	-	TGTGCCAGCAGGACCCTTTGGACAGGGAGCTACGAGCAGTACTTC	CASRTLWTGSYEQYF
TRBV29-1	TRBD1	TRBJ2-1	-	TGCAGCGTTGAAGGGCAGGGGGCGCGCAATGAGCAGTTCTTC	CSVEGQGARNEQFF